Here is one TCR beta chain with its context. Its specificity is not known. This specimen belongs to a study of naive and memory T cell subsets. Regarding the study as a whole: A few larger clonotypes appeared in naive repertoires, especially CD8, possibly memory cells re-expressing CD45RA. Over 85% of naive TCR sequences appeared only once, unlike memory subsets.

The beta constant-region primer was an equimolar mix of two oligonucleotides covering TRBC1 and TRBC2. Ligated cDNA was amplified by four rounds of PCR with nested alpha and beta constant-region primers and SP2. A 12-nucleotide UMI and the SP2 primer were added to the cDNA 3' end by oligonucleotide ligation. TCRdb ran MiXCR on the UMI-ligation and nested PCR reads and lists one entry per CDR3 protein. The sample shows fewer than 150,000 distinct CDR3 sequences, 15% to 25% of them seen only once. The CDR3 covers 15 residues. Germline V gives CDR1 SQVTM, CDR2 ANQGSEA. V lost 7 bases to trimming and J lost 14 bases; unmatched junction nucleotides: 21. Cells stained for CD3, CD4, CD8, CD45RA, CD27 and viability were sorted into four CD45RA/CD27 subsets.

The chain is built from TRBV29-1 and TRBJ2-1; TRBD2 agrees at 9 bases. The source is a human donor in good health. The sequencing input was naive CD8+ T cells from blood. CDR3 nucleotides: TGCAGCGCTGGGACCTCTAGCGGGACTGGTTTAAGGGAGTTCTTC. Residues: CSAGTSSGTGLREFF.